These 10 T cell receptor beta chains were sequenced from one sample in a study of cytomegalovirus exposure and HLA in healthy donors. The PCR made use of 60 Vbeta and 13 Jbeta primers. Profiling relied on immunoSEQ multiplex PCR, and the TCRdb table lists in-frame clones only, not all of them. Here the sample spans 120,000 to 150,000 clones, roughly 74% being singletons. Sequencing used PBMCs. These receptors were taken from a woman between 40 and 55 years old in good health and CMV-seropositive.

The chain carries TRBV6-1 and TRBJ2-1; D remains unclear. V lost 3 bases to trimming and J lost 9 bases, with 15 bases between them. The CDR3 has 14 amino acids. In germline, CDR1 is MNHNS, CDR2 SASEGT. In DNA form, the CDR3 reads TGTGCCAGCAGTGACTTAGCTATGATACTTGAGCAGTTCTTC. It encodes CASSDLAMILEQFF.

CDR3 sequence reads: CASSVRSNTGELFF. CDR3 DNA sequence: TGCGCCAGCAGTGTCAGATCGAACACCGGGGAGCTGTTTTTT. The rearrangement uses TRBV10-2 and TRBJ2-2; D gene ambiguous. The CDR3 consists of 14 residues. Germline CDR1 reads WSHSY; CDR2 reads SAAADI. The V end lost 4 bases, the J end lost 0 bases, and 6 bases lay between the germline ends.

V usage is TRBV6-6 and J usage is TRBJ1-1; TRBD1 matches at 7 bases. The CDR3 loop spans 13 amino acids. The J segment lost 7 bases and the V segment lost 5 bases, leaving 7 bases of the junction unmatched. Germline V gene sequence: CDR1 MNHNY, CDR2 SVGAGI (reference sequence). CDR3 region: CASSPSRGNEAFF. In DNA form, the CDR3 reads TGTGCCAGCAGTCCCTCCAGGGGGAATGAAGCTTTCTTT.

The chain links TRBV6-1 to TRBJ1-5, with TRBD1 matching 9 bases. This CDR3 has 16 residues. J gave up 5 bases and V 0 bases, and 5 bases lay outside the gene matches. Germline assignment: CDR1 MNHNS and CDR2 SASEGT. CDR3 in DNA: TGTGCCAGCAGTGAAGCCGGGACAGGGAGCGATCAGCCCCAGCATTTT. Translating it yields CASSEAGTGSDQPQHF.

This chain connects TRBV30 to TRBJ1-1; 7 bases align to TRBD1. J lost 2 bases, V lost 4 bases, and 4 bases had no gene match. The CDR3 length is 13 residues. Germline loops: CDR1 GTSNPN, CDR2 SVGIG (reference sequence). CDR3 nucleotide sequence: TGTGCCTGGAACCGGGACAGCAACACTGAAGCTTTCTTT. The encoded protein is CAWNRDSNTEAFF.

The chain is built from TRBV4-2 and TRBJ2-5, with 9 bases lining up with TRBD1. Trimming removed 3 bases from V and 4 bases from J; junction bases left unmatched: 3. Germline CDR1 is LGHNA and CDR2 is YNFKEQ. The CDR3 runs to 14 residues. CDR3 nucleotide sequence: TGTGCCAGCAGCCAGGCGACAGGGGGAGAGACCCAGTACTTC. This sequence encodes CASSQATGGETQYF.

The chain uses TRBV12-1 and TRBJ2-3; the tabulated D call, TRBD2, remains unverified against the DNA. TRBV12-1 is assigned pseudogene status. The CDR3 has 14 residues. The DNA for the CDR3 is TGTGCCAGCAGCTGGGGGGGGACCACAGATACGCAGTATTTT. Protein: CASSWGGTTDTQYF.

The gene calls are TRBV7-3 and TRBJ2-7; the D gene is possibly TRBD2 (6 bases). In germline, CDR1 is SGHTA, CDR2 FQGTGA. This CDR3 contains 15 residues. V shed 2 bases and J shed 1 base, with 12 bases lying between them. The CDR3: CASSLEPGLSYEQYF. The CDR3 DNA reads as TGTGCCAGCAGCTTAGAACCGGGACTTTCCTACGAGCAGTACTTC.

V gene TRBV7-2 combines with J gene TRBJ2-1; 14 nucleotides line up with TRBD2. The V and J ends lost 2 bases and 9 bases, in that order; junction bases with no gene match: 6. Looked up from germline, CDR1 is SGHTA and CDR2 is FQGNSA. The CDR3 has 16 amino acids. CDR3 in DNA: TGTGCCAGCAGCTTACAACACGGACTAGCGGGAGGTGAGCAGTTCTTC. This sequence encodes CASSLQHGLAGGEQFF.

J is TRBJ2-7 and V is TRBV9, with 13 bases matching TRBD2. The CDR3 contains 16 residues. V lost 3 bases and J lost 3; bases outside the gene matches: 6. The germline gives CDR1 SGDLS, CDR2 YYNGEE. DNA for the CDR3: TGTGCCAGCAGCGAACTAGCGGGAGGGGCGGGCTACGAGCAGTACTTC. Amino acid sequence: CASSELAGGAGYEQYF.